Listed here are 6 T cell receptor beta chains from one sample, sequenced in a study of control samples from healthy donors and cancer patients. The table came from immunoSEQ multiplex PCR; TCRdb's copy has only in-frame clones and leaves some out. Of approximately 90,000 clones in the sample, just over 90% were seen once. The sample taken for sequencing was blood. Source of these receptors: a woman in her 30s in good health.

This rearrangement joins TRBV18 to TRBJ1-1; D call uncertain. The CDR3 is 15 residues long. V was clipped by 4 bases and J by 2 bases, with 14 bases between them. Per germline, CDR1 KGHSH and CDR2 LQKENI. CDR3: CASSLADGLNTEAFF. The CDR3 DNA follows: TGTGCCAGCTCACTTGCGGACGGTTTAAACACTGAAGCTTTCTTT.

This chain uses TRBV12-3 or TRBV12-4 with TRBJ1-2; D ambiguous. The V gene lost 6 bases and the J gene lost 7 bases, with 15 bases spanning the gap. The CDR3 has 13 amino acids. The CDR3, as DNA: TGTGCCAGCAGCCTAAATAGGGAGGGTGGCTACACCTTC. Protein: CASSLNREGGYTF.

This chain joins TRBV11-3 and TRBJ1-2, with D perhaps matching TRBD1 (6 bases). The CDR3 has 13 amino acids. The ends were cut back, 0 bases at V and 6 bases at J, with 8 bases in the middle. Germline CDR1 reads SGHNT; CDR2 reads YENEEA. The CDR3 loop reads CASSLDRDNGYTF. CDR3 in DNA: TGTGCCAGCAGCTTAGACCGGGACAATGGCTACACCTTC.

The chain couples TRBV4-1 to TRBJ1-1; maybe TRBD1 (6 bases). Between the trimmed V and J ends, which lost 0 bases and 7 bases, there was a span of 18 bases. Germline assignment: CDR1 MGHRA and CDR2 YSYEKL. This CDR3 has 16 amino acids. The CDR3 nucleotides are TGCGCCAGCAGCCAAGAAACGGCCGGGAGGGGGTTTGAAGCTTTCTTT. Translating it yields CASSQETAGRGFEAFF.

The chain couples TRBV3-1 (or the pseudogene TRBV3-2) to TRBJ1-2, with D possibly TRBD1 on 5 matching bases. Trimming stripped 2 bases from V and 10 bases from J, with 11 bases between. CDR3 length: 12 amino acids. Germline assignment: CDR1 LGHDT and CDR2 YNNKEL (reference sequence). CDR3 in amino acids: CASSQPGGTYTF. CDR3 in DNA: TGTGCCAGCAGCCAACCCGGGGGGACCTACACCTTC.

This chain connects TRBV27 to TRBJ2-6, with no clear D. The germline V gene encodes CDR1 MNHEY and CDR2 SMNVEV (reference sequence). This CDR3 is 14 amino acids long. V lost 6 bases, J lost 2 bases, and 8 bases lay in between. CDR3 in DNA: TGTGCCAGCAGCCCGGGCGCTGGGGCCAACGTCCTGACTTTC. This codes for CASSPGAGANVLTF.